What follows are 25 T cell receptor beta chains derived from one specimen sequenced in a study of OX40 agonist ivuxolimab in advanced cancers. The repertoire was sequenced with immunoSEQ multiplex PCR; TCRdb's copy has only in-frame clones and lacks some. The table includes around 65,000 clones, roughly 90% detected once. This specimen was CD4+ or CD8+ T cells sorted from blood, taken in a trial of the OX40 agonist ivuxolimab. These receptors originate from an adult with an advanced solid tumor such as melanoma, head and neck, liver or kidney cancer.

V is TRBV7-6 and J is TRBJ2-2; tentatively, D is TRBD2 (6 bases). The CDR3 is 17 residues long. Per the germline V gene, CDR1 is SGHVS and CDR2 is FNYEAQ. The V end lost 1 base, the J end lost 0 bases, and 12 bases lay between the germline ends. The CDR3 reads CASSLEASVANTGELFF. For the CDR3, the DNA is TGTGCCAGCAGCTTAGAGGCTAGCGTCGCGAACACCGGGGAGCTGTTTTTT.

The chain combines TRBV7-8 with TRBJ2-1, with 13 bases lining up with TRBD2. CDR1 SGHVS and CDR2 FQNEAQ come from the germline V gene. V lost 0 bases to trimming and J lost 6 bases; unmatched junction nucleotides: 2. CDR3 length equals 16 residues. The CDR3 loop reads CASSLAWTSGSNEQFF. CDR3 DNA: TGTGCCAGCAGCTTAGCTTGGACTAGCGGGAGCAATGAGCAGTTCTTC.

This chain connects TRBV4-3 to TRBJ2-7; perhaps TRBD1 as D (5 bases). This CDR3 is built from 15 residues. In germline, CDR1 is LGHNA, CDR2 YSLEER. Trimming stripped 0 bases from V and 3 bases from J, with 12 bases between. This CDR3 is CASSQDWGSIYEQYF. CDR3 coding DNA: TGCGCCAGCAGCCAAGATTGGGGCTCTATCTACGAGCAGTACTTC.

The V call is TRBV7-7, the J call TRBJ2-2; TRBD1 is a possible D gene (6 bases). Germline V lookup: CDR1 SSHAT, CDR2 FNYEAQ (reference sequence). This CDR3 has 13 residues. Written as DNA, the CDR3 is TGTGCTAGCCGGGACACGAACACCGGGGAGCTGTTTTTT. It specifies CASRDTNTGELFF.

V usage is TRBV28 and J usage is TRBJ2-3; TRBD1 or TRBD2 may be the D gene (5 bases each). V lost 3 bases and J 2 bases, leaving 18 bases between the germline ends. This CDR3 has 17 residues. Germline assignment: CDR1 MDHEN and CDR2 SYDVKM. The CDR3 bases are TGTGCCAGCAGTTTTTCTGCTAGCACCGGGGCCACAGATACGCAGTATTTT. This codes for CASSFSASTGATDTQYF. Full variable domain (rest looked up from reference TRBV28 and TRBJ2-3): DVKVTQSSRYLVKRTGEKVFLECVQDMDHENMFWYRQDPGLGLRLIYFSYDVKMKEKGDIPEGYSVSREKKERFSLILESASTNQTSMYLCASSFSASTGATDTQYFGPGTRLTVL.

In its sample, this clone was seen a few times. The V call is TRBV4-2, the J call TRBJ2-7, with no clear D. V dropped 5 bases and J dropped 4 bases, with 6 bases sitting between them. CDR1 and CDR2 from the germline V gene are LGHNA and YNFKEQ. The CDR3 has 11 residues. CDR3 region: CASSTFYEQYF. The CDR3 coding sequence is TGTGCCAGCAGCACCTTTTACGAGCAGTACTTC.

J is TRBJ2-1 and V is TRBV30; TRBD2 aligns across 10 bases. The V gene end was trimmed by 0 bases and the J gene end by 4 bases; junction bases not matched to a gene: 6. Germline V CDR1 and CDR2: GTSNPN, SVGIG (reference sequence). The CDR3 loop spans 16 amino acids. DNA of the CDR3: TGTGCCTGGAGTGTACCGGGGACTAGCGAATACAATGAGCAGTTCTTC. This gives the protein CAWSVPGTSEYNEQFF.

V and J are TRBV27 and TRBJ2-3; tentatively, D is TRBD1 or TRBD2 (6 bases each). The germline V and J ends were trimmed by 3 bases and 1 base, with 8 bases remaining between them. There are 14 residues in the CDR3. In germline, CDR1 is MNHEY, CDR2 SMNVEV (reference sequence). The CDR3 loop reads CASSLEGGTDTQYF. The CDR3 DNA reads TGTGCCAGCAGTTTGGAGGGGGGCACAGATACGCAGTATTTT.

The chain has TRBV2 and TRBJ2-7, with 7 positions matching TRBD1. The CDR3 has 13 amino acids. After removal of 8 bases from V and 2 bases from J, the junction contained 6 bases not matched to a gene. Germline CDR1 is SNHLY and CDR2 is FYNNEI. The CDR3 nucleotides are TGTGCCAGCGGCGACAGGGATACCTACGAGCAGTACTTC. It specifies CASGDRDTYEQYF.

The chain couples TRBV28 to TRBJ2-1, with D perhaps TRBD2 (5 bases). The length of the CDR3 is 15 residues. The germline CDR1 and CDR2 sequences are MDHEN and SYDVKM. Deletions cut 5 bases from V and 0 bases from J, with 11 bases between. CDR3 loop: CASSISESSYNEQFF. CDR3 coding DNA: TGTGCCAGCAGTATTAGCGAGAGCTCCTACAATGAGCAGTTCTTC.

The chain joins TRBV19 to TRBJ1-5, with a weak D call TRBD1 (5 bases). The CDR3 loop spans 14 amino acids. The V end was cut by 5 bases, the J end by 7 bases, with 15 bases between. Germline CDR1 and CDR2: LNHDA and SQIVND (reference sequence). The CDR3 loop is CASSASTVGQPQHF. The CDR3 DNA is TGTGCCAGTAGTGCCTCGACAGTGGGACAGCCCCAGCATTTT.

CDR3 nucleotide sequence: TGTGCCAGCAGCTCCCTTTCGGACAGCGCCGGGGAGCTGTTTTTT. Residues: CASSSLSDSAGELFF. The chain recombines TRBV28 with TRBJ2-2; tentative D call: TRBD1 (6 bases). Germline V gene sequence: CDR1 MDHEN, CDR2 SYDVKM. The CDR3 consists of 15 residues. V was shortened by 6 bases and J by 6 bases, with 17 bases between the two germline ends.

The CDR3 DNA reads TGTGCCAGCAGCTTAGGGGGGACAGATGAGCAGTTCTTC. Protein sequence: CASSLGGTDEQFF. The gene calls are TRBV7-2 and TRBJ2-1, with 7 bases lining up with TRBD1. CDR3 size: 13 residues. Germline lookup yields CDR1 SGHTA and CDR2 FQGNSA. V was pared by 1 base and J by 8 bases, with 2 bases of the junction left unmatched.

The sample holds one count of this clone. The chain carries TRBV27 and TRBJ1-1; 8 positions match TRBD1. Looked up from germline, CDR1 is MNHEY and CDR2 is SMNVEV (reference sequence). CDR3 length: 16 amino acids. V dropped 5 bases and J dropped 0; count of bases not matched to a gene: 8. CDR3: CASSLRTTGVNTEAFF. CDR3 bases: TGTGCCAGCAGTCTACGCACGACAGGGGTGAACACTGAAGCTTTCTTT.

This chain links TRBV9 with TRBJ2-1, with D perhaps being TRBD1 or TRBD2 (5 bases each). Germline V lookup: CDR1 SGDLS, CDR2 YYNGEE. The CDR3 loop spans 15 amino acids. Between the trimmed V and J ends, which lost 4 bases and 2 bases, there was a span of 13 bases. This CDR3 reads CASSPGRDPYNEQFF. The CDR3 DNA reads as TGTGCCAGCAGCCCCGGCAGGGACCCCTACAATGAGCAGTTCTTC.

The chain carries TRBV28 and TRBJ1-3, with 12 bases aligning to TRBD1. J was trimmed by 3 bases and V by 6 bases; bases with no gene match: 3. Germline loops: CDR1 MDHEN, CDR2 SYDVKM. The CDR3 length is 15 residues. This CDR3 is CASRGTGGFGNTIYF. The CDR3 coding sequence is TGTGCCAGCAGGGGGACAGGGGGCTTTGGAAACACCATATATTTT.

The rearrangement links TRBV30 to TRBJ1-5; TRBD1 is a possible D gene (5 bases). Germline CDR1 reads GTSNPN; CDR2 reads SVGIG (reference sequence). Trimming left V 2 bases short and J 6 bases short, with 14 bases between. This CDR3 comprises 14 residues. The CDR3 DNA is TGTGCCTGGAGTCCCCCGGGACCTCGTCAGCCCCAGCATTTT. Translating it yields CAWSPPGPRQPQHF.

This clone occurred a few times. The chain joins TRBV11-3 to TRBJ1-2, with TRBD1 identical over 8 bases. Germline CDR1 and CDR2: SGHNT and YENEEA. This CDR3 spans 12 amino acids. V was pared by 5 bases and J by 8 bases, with 4 bases of the junction left unmatched. This CDR3 is CASSDRGYGYTF. The DNA of the CDR3 is TGTGCCAGCAGCGACAGGGGATACGGCTACACCTTC.

The chain is built from TRBV28 and TRBJ2-1; 8 bases match TRBD2. Trimming cost V 5 bases and J 3 bases; bases outside gene matches: 6. The CDR3 covers 15 residues. Germline CDR1 reads MDHEN; CDR2 reads SYDVKM. CDR3 amino acids: CASSGTSGYYNEQFF. DNA for the CDR3: TGTGCCAGCAGTGGAACTAGCGGATACTACAATGAGCAGTTCTTC.

The chain links TRBV11-1 to TRBJ1-1, with 8 bases identical to TRBD1. CDR3 length: 13 residues. Germline-derived CDR1 and CDR2 are SGHAT and FQDESV (reference sequence). V was clipped by 6 bases and J by 4 bases; unmatched bases: 4. The CDR3 spells CASRDRVPTEAFF. The DNA of the CDR3 is TGTGCCAGCAGGGACAGGGTGCCCACTGAAGCTTTCTTT.

The chain links TRBV6-6 to TRBJ2-2, with D unclear. The CDR3 runs 13 residues. Trimming took 2 bases from V and 7 from J, leaving 8 bases between them. Germline lookup yields CDR1 MNHNY and CDR2 SVGAGI (reference sequence). The CDR3 loop reads CASSYPPGGELFF. CDR3 bases: TGTGCCAGCAGTTACCCTCCCGGCGGGGAGCTGTTTTTT.

This clone was seen once. The rearrangement uses TRBV6-4 and TRBJ2-2; the D gene is possibly TRBD2 (5 bases). This CDR3 is 14 amino acids long. Germline V gives CDR1 MRHNA, CDR2 SNTAGT. V lost 2 bases and J lost 3, with 7 bases in between. The CDR3 here is CASSDGSDTGELFF. Here the CDR3 DNA reads TGTGCCAGCAGTGACGGGAGTGACACCGGGGAGCTGTTTTTT.

The rearrangement links TRBV29-1 to TRBJ1-1; 7 bases match TRBD1. The length of the CDR3 is 13 residues. The V gene's germline CDR1 is SQVTM and CDR2 ANQGSEA. V lost 8 bases to trimming and J lost 0 bases; unmatched junction nucleotides: 6. The CDR3 loop reads CSCQGGLNTEAFF. CDR3 nucleotides: TGCAGCTGCCAGGGGGGCTTGAACACTGAAGCTTTCTTT.

The chain combines TRBV5-6 with TRBJ1-3; D remains unclear. Germline lookup yields CDR1 SGHDT and CDR2 YYEEEE. CDR3 length equals 14 residues. Trimming removed 2 bases at V and 0 bases at J, with 6 bases between. This CDR3 reads CASSLDRSGNTIYF. The DNA of the CDR3 is TGTGCCAGCAGCTTAGATCGCTCTGGAAACACCATATATTTT.

The chain uses TRBV7-3 and TRBJ2-3; TRBD1 matches at 10 bases. V trimming: 4 bases; J trimming: 4 bases; junction bases outside the gene matches: 2. Germline values: CDR1 SGHTA, CDR2 FQGTGA. This CDR3 has 14 amino acids. CDR3: CASSSGQGADTQYF. In DNA, the CDR3 is TGTGCCAGCAGCTCAGGACAGGGGGCAGATACGCAGTATTTT.